Listed below are T cell receptor beta chains from one sample, sequenced in a study of T-cell memory formation after mild COVID-19. TCRdb processed the 5' RACE reads anew with MiXCR; each CDR3 protein has one entry. This table has 250,000 to 300,000 distinct CDR3 sequences, about 16% appearing once. The sample was PBMCs or a T cell subset sorted from them (not recorded which). The source is a man between 18 and 29 years old who had mild COVID-19 (a few samples of this study predate the infection). Cell type and time point are not known. CDR3s include the opening cysteine and the closing phenylalanine or tryptophan. The D gene is left open where the match is weak. Clone size, where shown, is once, few, many, or a class for clones that have expanded.

V,J,D,size,CDR3,DNA
TRBV6-6,TRBJ1-2,NA,NA,CASSYLRGSGYGYTF,TGTGCCAGCAGTTACCTTCGGGGGAGCGGCTATGGCTACACCTTC
TRBV7-9,TRBJ2-7,NA,many,CASSLSRYEQYF,TGTGCCAGCAGCTTATCCCGCTACGAGCAGTACTTC
TRBV3-1,TRBJ2-2,NA,many,CASSQSRLGRGELFF,TGTGCCAGCAGCCAGTCCCGACTTGGTCGTGGGGAGCTGTTTTTT
TRBV19,TRBJ1-5,NA,NA,CASVGERSNQPQHF,TGTGCCAGCGTGGGGGAGAGGAGCAATCAGCCCCAGCATTTT
TRBV2,TRBJ2-1,NA,NA,CASSALVPLNNEQFF,TGTGCCAGCAGTGCGCTAGTCCCCCTGAACAATGAGCAGTTCTTC
TRBV12-3/TRBV12-4,TRBJ1-2,TRBD1,NA,CASRGQNQYGYTF,TGTGCCAGCAGGGGACAGAACCAATATGGCTACACCTTC
TRBV7-2,TRBJ2-1,NA,few,CASSPKGGADNEQFF,TGTGCCAGCAGCCCTAAAGGGGGGGCCGATAATGAGCAGTTCTTC
TRBV6-2/TRBV6-3,TRBJ2-5,NA,NA,CASSPNWETQYF,TGTGCCAGCAGTCCCAATTGGGAGACCCAGTACTTC
TRBV24-1,TRBJ2-3,NA,many,CATGGMTDTQYF,TGTGCCACCGGCGGGATGACAGATACGCAGTATTTT
TRBV28,TRBJ1-1,NA,NA,CASSPATRVAFF,TGTGCCAGCAGTCCCGCAACCCGGGTGGCTTTCTTT
TRBV7-8,TRBJ2-3,NA,few,CASSLFDSSTDTQYF,TGTGCCAGCAGCTTATTTGACAGTTCCACAGATACGCAGTATTTT
TRBV12-3/TRBV12-4,TRBJ1-4,NA,few,CASSLQKNEKLFF,TGTGCCAGCAGTTTGCAGAAAAATGAAAAACTGTTTTTT
TRBV9,TRBJ1-2,TRBD1,NA,CASSVVDRGLIGYTF,TGTGCCAGCAGCGTAGTCGACAGGGGGCTAATCGGCTACACCTTC
TRBV7-9,TRBJ2-1,TRBD2,few,CASSPGTSTYDEQFF,TGTGCCAGCAGCCCGGGGACTAGCACGTACGATGAGCAGTTCTTC
TRBV5-1,TRBJ1-1,NA,NA,CASSLLGLVTEAFF,TGCGCCAGCAGCTTGCTGGGGCTGGTCACTGAAGCTTTCTTT
TRBV5-6,TRBJ2-7,NA,NA,CASIRGSADEQYF,TGTGCCAGCATTCGAGGATCGGCCGACGAGCAGTACTTC
TRBV20-1,TRBJ2-7,NA,NA,CSARSQTGIYEQYF,TGCAGTGCTAGGTCTCAGACGGGGATCTACGAGCAGTACTTC
TRBV5-1,TRBJ2-7,NA,NA,CASSFLPGPYEQYF,TGCGCCAGCAGCTTCCTCCCCGGGCCCTACGAGCAGTACTTC
TRBV5-1,TRBJ2-7,NA,NA,CASSFGDSHSYEQYF,TGCGCCAGCAGCTTTGGGGACTCTCACTCCTACGAGCAGTACTTC
TRBV7-2,TRBJ1-4,TRBD1,few,CASRQTGMDEKLFF,TGTGCCAGCAGGCAGACAGGGATGGATGAAAAACTGTTTTTT
TRBV24-1,TRBJ2-1,NA,NA,CATSDLGFHEQFF,TGTGCCACCAGTGATTTAGGGTTTCATGAGCAGTTCTTC
TRBV6-2/TRBV6-3,TRBJ2-2,TRBD2,NA,CASSYSLTSGRPLNTGELFF,TGTGCCAGCAGTTACTCGCTTACTAGCGGGAGACCGTTGAACACCGGGGAGCTGTTTTTT
TRBV12-3/TRBV12-4,TRBJ1-4,NA,few,CASSLRMPHGYEKLFF,TGTGCCAGCAGTTTAAGAATGCCCCACGGGTATGAAAAACTGTTTTTT
TRBV10-3,TRBJ1-5,NA,NA,CAISEGGARQPQHF,TGTGCCATCAGTGAGGGGGGGGCCCGTCAGCCCCAGCATTTT
TRBV6-6,TRBJ2-2,NA,NA,CASSYDWDTGELFF,TGTGCCAGCAGTTACGATTGGGACACCGGGGAGCTGTTTTTT
TRBV15,TRBJ2-1,TRBD2,NA,CATSRDTGTSGVDEQFF,TGTGCCACCAGCAGAGACACCGGGACTAGCGGTGTTGATGAGCAGTTCTTC
TRBV19,TRBJ1-1,TRBD1,few,CASRTGGAEAFF,TGTGCCAGTAGGACAGGGGGGGCTGAAGCTTTCTTT
TRBV7-2,TRBJ2-1,TRBD2,few,CASSLELAGENEQFF,TGTGCCAGCAGCTTAGAACTAGCGGGTGAGAATGAGCAGTTCTTC
TRBV5-1,TRBJ2-3,NA,NA,CASSGTTSTDTQYF,TGCGCCAGCAGCGGGACGACTAGCACAGATACGCAGTATTTT
TRBV20-1,TRBJ1-1,NA,NA,CSARGDKGPEAFF,TGCAGTGCTAGGGGGGACAAGGGCCCCGAAGCTTTCTTT
TRBV19,TRBJ2-3,TRBD1,few,CASSPGTGRPDTQYF,TGTGCCAGTAGCCCCGGGACAGGTCGTCCAGATACGCAGTATTTT
TRBV4-1,TRBJ1-6,NA,few,CASSQVGVDSPLHF,TGCGCCAGCAGCCAAGTGGGGGTTGATTCACCCCTCCACTTT
TRBV20-1,TRBJ1-2,NA,few,CSARVLTAGYGYTF,TGCAGTGCTAGAGTCCTGACTGCTGGCTATGGCTACACCTTC
TRBV20-1,TRBJ1-1,NA,few,CSARDSGRGTEAFF,TGCAGTGCTAGAGATTCAGGGAGGGGGACTGAAGCTTTCTTT
TRBV6-5,TRBJ2-7,TRBD2,few,CASSYLSGGSYEQYF,TGTGCCAGCAGTTACTTGTCGGGGGGTTCCTACGAGCAGTACTTC
TRBV4-1,TRBJ1-2,NA,many,CASSQIIGLGRDGYTF,TGCGCCAGCAGCCAAATAATTGGACTGGGGCGGGATGGCTACACCTTC
TRBV7-2,TRBJ2-7,NA,NA,CASSLVPTNYEQYF,TGTGCCAGCAGCTTAGTTCCTACGAACTACGAGCAGTACTTC
TRBV29-1,TRBJ2-1,TRBD2,few,CSVGRGGVSHEQFF,TGCAGCGTTGGGCGGGGGGGCGTGTCGCATGAGCAGTTCTTC
TRBV5-1,TRBJ2-5,NA,NA,CASSLIGPVGTQYF,TGCGCCAGCAGCTTAATTGGACCAGTGGGGACCCAGTACTTC
TRBV11-2,TRBJ2-2,TRBD1,many,CASSGQDRVTGELFF,TGTGCCAGCAGTGGGCAGGACAGGGTCACCGGGGAGCTGTTTTTT
TRBV20-1,TRBJ2-5,TRBD1,NA,CSAQITGTVSETQYF,TGCAGTGCCCAAATTACCGGGACAGTGTCGGAGACCCAGTACTTC
TRBV20-1,TRBJ2-1,NA,few,CSARDVADEQFF,TGCAGTGCTAGAGATGTGGCGGATGAGCAGTTCTTC
TRBV24-1,TRBJ2-5,NA,few,CATSDGAQETQYF,TGTGCCACCAGTGATGGGGCGCAAGAGACCCAGTACTTC
TRBV7-8,TRBJ1-1,NA,NA,CASSPTGPVSTEAFF,TGTGCCAGCAGCCCAACAGGGCCGGTGAGCACTGAAGCTTTCTTT
TRBV7-8,TRBJ2-7,TRBD2,many,CASSSPGGSSYEQYF,TGTGCCAGCAGCTCCCCGGGGGGAAGCTCCTACGAGCAGTACTTC
TRBV7-9,TRBJ2-3,TRBD2,few,CASSSLAGALDTQYF,TGTGCCAGCAGCTCACTAGCGGGGGCCCTAGATACGCAGTATTTT
TRBV4-2,TRBJ1-3,TRBD1,NA,CASSRSGQREDTIYF,TGTGCCAGCAGCCGGTCGGGACAGCGCGAAGACACCATATATTTT
TRBV5-1,TRBJ2-7,NA,few,CASSLGQRDEQYF,TGCGCCAGCAGCTTGGGACAAAGGGATGAGCAGTACTTC
TRBV30,TRBJ1-5,TRBD1,few,CAWSEHRGISSNQPQHF,TGTGCCTGGAGCGAGCACAGGGGAATAAGTAGCAATCAGCCCCAGCATTTT
TRBV29-1,TRBJ1-2,NA,few,CSVEDGKGLNYGYTF,TGCAGCGTTGAAGATGGGAAGGGCCTGAACTATGGCTACACCTTC
TRBV4-3,TRBJ2-7,NA,few,CASSQAEGDYEQYF,TGCGCCAGCAGCCAAGCGGAGGGAGACTACGAGCAGTACTTC
TRBV18,TRBJ1-3,NA,NA,CASSPPTRSRGNTIYF,TGTGCCAGCTCACCACCGACTCGGTCAAGGGGAAACACCATATATTTT
TRBV5-1,TRBJ2-5,NA,many,CASSFGGYQETQYF,TGCGCCAGCAGCTTCGGCGGCTACCAAGAGACCCAGTACTTC
TRBV12-3/TRBV12-4,TRBJ1-6,TRBD1,NA,CASSLRGGGNSPLHF,TGTGCCAGCAGTTTAAGAGGGGGCGGGAACTCACCCCTCCACTTT
TRBV2,TRBJ1-1,NA,NA,CASSGGPGTEAFF,TGTGCCAGCAGTGGGGGACCTGGGACTGAAGCTTTCTTT
TRBV3-1,TRBJ2-2,NA,few,CASSPQHRAGELFF,TGTGCCAGCAGCCCCCAGCACAGGGCCGGGGAGCTGTTTTTT